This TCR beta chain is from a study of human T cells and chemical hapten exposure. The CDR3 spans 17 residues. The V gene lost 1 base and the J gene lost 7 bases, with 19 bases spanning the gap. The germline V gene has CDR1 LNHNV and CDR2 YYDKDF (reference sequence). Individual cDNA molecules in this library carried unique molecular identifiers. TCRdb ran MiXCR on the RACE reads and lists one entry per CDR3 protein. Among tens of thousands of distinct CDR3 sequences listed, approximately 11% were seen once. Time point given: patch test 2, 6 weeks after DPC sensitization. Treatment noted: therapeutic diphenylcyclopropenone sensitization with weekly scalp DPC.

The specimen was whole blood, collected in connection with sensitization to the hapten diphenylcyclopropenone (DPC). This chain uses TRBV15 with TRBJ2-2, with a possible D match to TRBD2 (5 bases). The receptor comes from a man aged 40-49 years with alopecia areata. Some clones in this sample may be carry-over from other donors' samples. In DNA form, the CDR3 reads TGTGCCACCAGCAGAGTGATAGGAGGCTGGGAAGGCGGGGAGCTGTTTTTT. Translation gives CATSRVIGGWEGGELFF. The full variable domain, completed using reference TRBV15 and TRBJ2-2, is DAMVIQNPRYQVTQFGKPVTLSCSQTLNHNVMYWYQQKSSQAPKLLFHYYDKDFNNEADTPDNFQSRRPNTSFCFLDIRSPGLGDTAMYLCATSRVIGGWEGGELFFGEGSRLTVL.